These 8 T cell receptor beta chains share one sample of origin, sequenced in a study of shared clonotypes between healthy human individuals. Some clones are missing from TCRdb's copy, which holds only in-frame ones; the method was immunoSEQ multiplex PCR. Of 900,000 to 1,200,000 clones listed, 78% are singletons. Sequenced: memory CD4+ T cells from PBMCs. The subset denotes: CD45RA-negative fraction. The receptors here all came from a man aged 18 to 29 in good health. Some clones in this sample may be carry-over from other donors' samples.

The chain combines TRBV12-5 with TRBJ1-2; the match to TRBD1 covers 8 bases. Germline values: CDR1 LGHNT, CDR2 FRNRAP. The CDR3 has 13 amino acids. The ends lost 2 bases at V and 8 bases at J; junction bases unmatched: 4. The CDR3 DNA reads as TGTGCTAGTGGTTTGACGGACAGGGAGGGCTACACCTTC. It yields the protein CASGLTDREGYTF.

With regard to this clone: Likely a read error: the CDR3 ends without its conserved phenylalanine or tryptophan. The chain uses TRBV6-6 and TRBJ1-4; D uncertain. From germline, CDR1 is MNHNY and CDR2 SVGAGI (reference sequence). Trimming took off 8 bases at V and 3 bases at J, with 10 bases between the two ends. The CDR3 consists of 13 residues. The CDR3 DNA is TGTGCCAGCGTCGATCGGGCTAATGAAAAACTGTTTCTT. Its translation is CASVDRANEKLFL.

A note on this clone: Relative to the germline gene, one junction end is altered; a read error may explain this. The chain uses TRBV11-2 and TRBJ1-4; perhaps TRBD1 as D (5 bases). Germline assignment: CDR1 SGHAT and CDR2 FQNNGV. The length of the CDR3 is 15 residues. CDR3 coding DNA: TGTGCCAGCGGCTTCCGGACACCAACTAATGAAAAACTGTTTTTT. Translating gives CASGFRTPTNEKLFF.

The chain is built from TRBV27 and TRBJ2-6; TRBD1 might be the D (5 bases). The V gene's germline CDR1 is MNHEY and CDR2 SMNVEV (reference sequence). The CDR3 runs to 19 residues. V shed 3 bases and J shed 0 bases, with 18 bases lying between them. The CDR3 loop is CASSLGLTRRTSGANVLTF. Here the CDR3 DNA reads TGTGCCAGCAGTTTGGGGCTGACGAGACGGACCTCTGGGGCCAACGTCCTGACTTTC.

The rearrangement joins TRBV5-6 to TRBJ2-5, with D perhaps TRBD1 or TRBD2 (5 bases each). Germline V gives CDR1 SGHDT, CDR2 YYEEEE. The CDR3 sequence is 15 residues long. V was cut by 4 bases and J by 7 bases, with 20 bases left in between. The CDR3 reads CASSPIGGLAGTQYF. In nucleotides, the CDR3 is TGTGCCAGCAGCCCAATTGGGGGTCTGGCGGGGACCCAGTACTTC.

V usage is TRBV15 and J usage is TRBJ1-2; 7 bases are shared with TRBD1. Unmatched junction bases numbered 14, after V lost 0 bases and J lost 4 bases. Germline loops: CDR1 LNHNV, CDR2 YYDKDF (reference sequence). The CDR3 consists of 18 residues. DNA of the CDR3: TGTGCCACCAGCAGAGATTCTCGAGGGCGGGGACAGTCCTATGGCTACACCTTC. As protein: CATSRDSRGRGQSYGYTF.

The CDR3 here is CASSLDRRQKNTGELFF. The DNA of the CDR3 is TGTGCCAGCAGCTTAGATCGTCGGCAGAAAAACACCGGGGAGCTGTTTTTT. This sequence joins TRBV7-9 and TRBJ2-2; D is unclear. Germline V gene lookup returns CDR1 SEHNR and CDR2 FQNEAQ (reference sequence). Trimming removed 1 base from V and 2 bases from J, with 14 bases in between. The CDR3 spans 17 residues. The variable domain in full, with the rest retrieved from reference TRBV7-9 and TRBJ2-2, is DTGVSQNPRHKITKRGQNVTFRCDPISEHNRLYWYRQTLGQGPEFLTYFQNEAQLEKSRLLSDRFSAERPKGSFSTLEIQRTEQGDSAMYLCASSLDRRQKNTGELFFGEGSRLTVL.

CDR3 in amino acids: CASSSKQGTDTGELFF. The CDR3 DNA reads TGTGCCAGCAGCAGTAAACAGGGGACGGACACCGGGGAGCTGTTTTTT. The chain carries TRBV7-2 and TRBJ2-2; 7 nucleotides align to TRBD1. CDR1 is SGHTA, CDR2 FQGNSA, per germline. CDR3 length: 16 amino acids. V lost 5 bases, J lost 3 bases, and 9 bases stayed unmatched.